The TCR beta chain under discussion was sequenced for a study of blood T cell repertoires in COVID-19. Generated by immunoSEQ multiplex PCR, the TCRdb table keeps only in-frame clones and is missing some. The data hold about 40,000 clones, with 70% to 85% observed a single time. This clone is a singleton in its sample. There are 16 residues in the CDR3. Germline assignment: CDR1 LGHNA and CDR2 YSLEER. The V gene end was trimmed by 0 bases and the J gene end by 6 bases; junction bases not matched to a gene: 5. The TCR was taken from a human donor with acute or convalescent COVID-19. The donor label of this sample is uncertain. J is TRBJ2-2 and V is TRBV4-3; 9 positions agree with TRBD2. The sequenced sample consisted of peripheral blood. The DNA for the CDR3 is TGCGCCAGCAGCCAAGACGGCGGGGGGGCCCCCGGGGAGCTGTTTTTT. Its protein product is CASSQDGGGAPGELFF.